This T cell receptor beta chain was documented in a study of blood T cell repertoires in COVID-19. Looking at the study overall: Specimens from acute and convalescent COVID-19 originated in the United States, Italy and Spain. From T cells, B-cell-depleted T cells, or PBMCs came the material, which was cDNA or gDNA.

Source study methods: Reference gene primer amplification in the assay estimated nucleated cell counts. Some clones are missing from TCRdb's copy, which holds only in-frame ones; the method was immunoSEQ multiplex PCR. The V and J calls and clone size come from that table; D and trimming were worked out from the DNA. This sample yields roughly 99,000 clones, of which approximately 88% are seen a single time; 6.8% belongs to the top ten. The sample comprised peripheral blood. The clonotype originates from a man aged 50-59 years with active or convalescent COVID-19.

The CDR3, as DNA: TGTGCCAGCAGCCCCGACAGATCAAACACTGAAGCTTTCTTT. It yields the protein CASSPDRSNTEAFF. V usage is TRBV5-5 and J usage is TRBJ1-1; D is possibly TRBD1 (5 bases). Trimming removed 4 bases from V and 2 bases from J, with 12 bases in between. The CDR3 spans 14 residues. CDR1 and CDR2 (germline): SGHKS, YYEKEE (reference sequence).